A selection of T cell receptor beta chains follows, all from one sample in a study of CD8 T cells in cerebrospinal fluid in Alzheimer's disease. TCRdb re-called the 10x single-cell sequencing reads and catalogs CDR3 proteins one per entry, DNA excluded. The sample includes roughly 990 distinct CDR3 sequences. The sequenced sample consisted of cerebrospinal fluid. These receptors were collected from a human donor with mild cognitive impairment. CDR3s include the opening cysteine and the closing phenylalanine or tryptophan. Expanded clones get a size class; other rows say once, few or many, or leave the size out.

cdr3_aa v_call clone_size j_call
CASSRSTECFSQKSF TRBV3-1 - TRBJ2-4
CASSVVSNSPLHF TRBV9 medium-sized TRBJ1-6
CASSDRNGYNEQFF TRBV3-1 large TRBJ2-1
CASSLSTSGGTYSTDTQYF TRBV5-1 medium-sized TRBJ2-3
CASSQRGQDYGYTF TRBV10-2 medium-sized TRBJ1-2
CAISDARTRFSYEQYF TRBV10-3 large TRBJ2-7
CASSLVVTSGAGELFF TRBV7-2 medium-sized TRBJ2-2
CASSDRTSGDFTDTQYF TRBV10-2 medium-sized TRBJ2-3
CASSKGTGHEKLFF TRBV19 - TRBJ1-4
CASMRDPGEEKLFF TRBV5-4 medium-sized TRBJ1-4
CASSQVEREQYF TRBV3-1 medium-sized TRBJ2-7
CSVDGQRTGEAFF TRBV29-1 medium-sized TRBJ1-1
CASSGTENQPQHF TRBV7-8 medium-sized TRBJ1-5
CASSIQGELDGYTF TRBV12-3/TRBV12-4 medium-sized TRBJ1-2
CASRNREHTEAFF TRBV12-3/TRBV12-4 medium-sized TRBJ1-1
CAWSADENYGYTF TRBV30 medium-sized TRBJ1-2
CSARPGGVVTEAFF TRBV20-1 large TRBJ1-1
CASSSSGRPYNEQFF TRBV12-3/TRBV12-4 large TRBJ2-1
CASSSWSGGAYEQYF TRBV6-5 - TRBJ2-7
CASSRSLGGYTF TRBV6-5 medium-sized TRBJ1-2
CASSGVQSGELFF TRBV9 large TRBJ2-2
CASTCRERGNIQYF TRBV3-2 large TRBJ2-4
CASSVLAGATGYTF TRBV9 medium-sized TRBJ1-2
CASKTGVTEAFF TRBV12-3/TRBV12-4 medium-sized TRBJ1-1
CASSRRDSKDTQYF TRBV7-9 large TRBJ2-3
CASSPQGATEAFF TRBV18 medium-sized TRBJ1-1
CASSSALGQGNNEQFF TRBV6-2/TRBV6-3 medium-sized TRBJ2-1
CASSQDLITGGDPSNYGYTF TRBV4-3 medium-sized TRBJ1-2
CASRPIVAGADTQYF TRBV6-5 large TRBJ2-3
CSAQQSLQAGGDNEQFF TRBV20-1 medium-sized TRBJ2-1
CASSLGTGEAFF TRBV11-2 medium-sized TRBJ1-1
CASSLTTDRAQETQYF TRBV9 large TRBJ2-5
CASSLQAIRQYF TRBV5-6 medium-sized TRBJ2-3
CASSIGPQGALGGYTF TRBV19 medium-sized TRBJ1-2
CASSNTGDGNEQFF TRBV3-1 medium-sized TRBJ2-1
CSVGTENQPQHF TRBV29-1 large TRBJ1-5
CASSVTQGDNTEAFF TRBV7-8 medium-sized TRBJ1-1
CASSPSTITGMAGELFF TRBV7-3 medium-sized TRBJ2-2
CASSLKGPQGSTF TRBV5-4 medium-sized TRBJ1-2
CASSLGNSPLHF TRBV12-3/TRBV12-4 medium-sized TRBJ1-6
CASSLGGAGSYEQYF TRBV7-2 medium-sized TRBJ2-7
CASSETGRRPQHF TRBV2 medium-sized TRBJ1-5
CASSAVSGGAGQPQHF TRBV7-9 large TRBJ1-5
CASSLLAGTDNTEAFF TRBV5-6 medium-sized TRBJ1-1
CSASLGGDTQYF TRBV20-1 - TRBJ2-3
CASSLFETVDADANTGELFF TRBV7-6 medium-sized TRBJ2-2